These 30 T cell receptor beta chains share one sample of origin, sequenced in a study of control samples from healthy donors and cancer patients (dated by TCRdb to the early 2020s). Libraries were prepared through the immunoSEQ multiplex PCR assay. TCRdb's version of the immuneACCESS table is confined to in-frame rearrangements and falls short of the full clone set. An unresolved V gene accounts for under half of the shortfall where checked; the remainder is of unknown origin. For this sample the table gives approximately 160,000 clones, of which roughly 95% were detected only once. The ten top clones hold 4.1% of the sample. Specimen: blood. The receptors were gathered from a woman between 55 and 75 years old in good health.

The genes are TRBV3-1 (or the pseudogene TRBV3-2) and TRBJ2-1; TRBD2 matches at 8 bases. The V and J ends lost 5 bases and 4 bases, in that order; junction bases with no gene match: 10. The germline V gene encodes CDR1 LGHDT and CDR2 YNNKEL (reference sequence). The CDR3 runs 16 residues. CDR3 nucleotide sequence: TGTGCCAGCAGCTTCCACGCGGGGGGACCTTACAATGAGCAGTTCTTC. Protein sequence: CASSFHAGGPYNEQFF.

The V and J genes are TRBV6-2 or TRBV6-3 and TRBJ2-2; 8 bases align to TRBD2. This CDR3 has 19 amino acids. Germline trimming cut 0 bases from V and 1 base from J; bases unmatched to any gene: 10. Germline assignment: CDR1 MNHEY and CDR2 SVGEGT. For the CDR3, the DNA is TGTGCCAGCAGTTACTCGACGCGGGGGGCTTCAAAGAACACCGGGGAGCTGTTTTTT. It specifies CASSYSTRGASKNTGELFF.

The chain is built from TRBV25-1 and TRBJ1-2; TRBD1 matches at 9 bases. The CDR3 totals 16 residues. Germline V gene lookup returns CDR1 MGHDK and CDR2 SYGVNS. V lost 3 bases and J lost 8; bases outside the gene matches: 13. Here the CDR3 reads CASSDPWTGTGRGYTF. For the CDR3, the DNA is TGTGCCAGCAGTGATCCGTGGACAGGGACAGGGCGCGGCTACACCTTC.

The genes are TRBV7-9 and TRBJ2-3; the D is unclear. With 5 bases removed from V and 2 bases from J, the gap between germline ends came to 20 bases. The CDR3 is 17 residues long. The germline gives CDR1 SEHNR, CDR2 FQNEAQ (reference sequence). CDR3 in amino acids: CASSIRRLGHITDTQYF. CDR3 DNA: TGTGCCAGCAGCATACGAAGGTTGGGCCATATCACAGATACGCAGTATTTT.

Here the CDR3 reads CASSRGSGSGNTIYF. The CDR3 nucleotides are TGTGCCAGCAGCCGCGGGTCAGGCTCTGGAAACACCATATATTTT. V is TRBV3-1 (or the pseudogene TRBV3-2) and J is TRBJ1-3, with D hard to call. V lost 4 bases and J 0 bases, leaving 10 bases between the germline ends. The CDR3 sequence is 15 residues long. Per germline, CDR1 LGHDT and CDR2 YNNKEL (reference sequence).

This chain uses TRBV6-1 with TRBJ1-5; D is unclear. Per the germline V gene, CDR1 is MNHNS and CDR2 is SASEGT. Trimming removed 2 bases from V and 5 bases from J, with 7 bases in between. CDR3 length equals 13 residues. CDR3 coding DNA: TGTGCCAGCAGTGAATCTATCGATCAGCCCCAGCATTTT. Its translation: CASSESIDQPQHF.

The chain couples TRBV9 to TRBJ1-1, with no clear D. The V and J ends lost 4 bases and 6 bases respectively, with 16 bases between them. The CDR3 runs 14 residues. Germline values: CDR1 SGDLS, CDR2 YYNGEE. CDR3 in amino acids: CASSYTGSVAEAFF. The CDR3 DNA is TGTGCCAGCAGCTATACGGGAAGCGTAGCTGAAGCTTTCTTT.

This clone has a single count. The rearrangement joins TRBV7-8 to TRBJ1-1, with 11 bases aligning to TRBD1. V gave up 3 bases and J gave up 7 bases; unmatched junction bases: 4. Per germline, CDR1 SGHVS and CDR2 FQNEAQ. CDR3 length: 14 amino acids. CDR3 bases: TGTGCCAGCAGCTTGGGGGACAGGGGGATTGAAGCTTTCTTT. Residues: CASSLGDRGIEAFF.

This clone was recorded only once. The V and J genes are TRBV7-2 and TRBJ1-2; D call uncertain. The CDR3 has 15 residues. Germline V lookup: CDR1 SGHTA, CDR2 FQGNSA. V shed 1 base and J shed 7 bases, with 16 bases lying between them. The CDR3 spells CASSLVGPTTSGYTF. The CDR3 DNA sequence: TGTGCCAGCAGCTTAGTAGGGCCTACTACGAGTGGCTACACCTTC.

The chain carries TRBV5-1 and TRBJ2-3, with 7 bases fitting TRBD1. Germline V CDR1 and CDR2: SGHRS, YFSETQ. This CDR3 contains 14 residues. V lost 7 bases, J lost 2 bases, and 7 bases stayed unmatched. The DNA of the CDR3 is TGCGCCAGCCGTGAGGGGGCCATCACAGATACGCAGTATTTT. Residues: CASREGAITDTQYF.

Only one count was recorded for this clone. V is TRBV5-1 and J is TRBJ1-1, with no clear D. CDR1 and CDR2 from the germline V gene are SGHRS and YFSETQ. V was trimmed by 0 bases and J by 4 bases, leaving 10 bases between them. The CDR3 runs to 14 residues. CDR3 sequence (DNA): TGCGCCAGCAGCTTGGCGTCGCAACCCACTGAAGCTTTCTTT. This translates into CASSLASQPTEAFF.

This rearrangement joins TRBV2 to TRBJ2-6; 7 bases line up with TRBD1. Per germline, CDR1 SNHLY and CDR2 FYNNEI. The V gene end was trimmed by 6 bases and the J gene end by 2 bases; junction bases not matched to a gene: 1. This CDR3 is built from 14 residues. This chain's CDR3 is CASSGTAGANVLTF. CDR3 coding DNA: TGTGCCAGCAGCGGGACAGCTGGGGCCAACGTCCTGACTTTC. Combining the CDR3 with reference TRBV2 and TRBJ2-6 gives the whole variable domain EPEVTQTPSHQVTQMGQEVILRCVPISNHLYFYWYRQILGQKVEFLVSFYNNEISEKSEIFDDQFSVERPDGSNFTLKIRSTKLEDSAMYFCASSGTAGANVLTFGAGSRLTVL.

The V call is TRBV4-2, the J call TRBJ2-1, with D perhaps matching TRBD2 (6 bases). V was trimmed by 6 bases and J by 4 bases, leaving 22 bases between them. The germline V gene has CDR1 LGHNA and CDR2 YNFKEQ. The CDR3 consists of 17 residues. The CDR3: CASSLVRGLPGYNEQFF. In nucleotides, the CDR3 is TGTGCCAGCAGTCTTGTGAGGGGACTGCCTGGGTACAATGAGCAGTTCTTC.

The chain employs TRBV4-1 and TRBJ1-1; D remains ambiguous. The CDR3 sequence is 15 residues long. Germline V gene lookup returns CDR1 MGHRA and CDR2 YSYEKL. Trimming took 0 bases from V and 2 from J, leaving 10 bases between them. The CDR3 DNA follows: TGCGCCAGCAGCCAAGAGGTGGCCGGTAACACTGAAGCTTTCTTT. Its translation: CASSQEVAGNTEAFF.

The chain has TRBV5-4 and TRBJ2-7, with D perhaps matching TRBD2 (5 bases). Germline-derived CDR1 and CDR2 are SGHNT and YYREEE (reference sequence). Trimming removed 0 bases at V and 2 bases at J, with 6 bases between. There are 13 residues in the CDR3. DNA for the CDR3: TGTGCCAGCAGCTTGGACGGGGCCTACGAGCAGTACTTC. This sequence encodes CASSLDGAYEQYF.

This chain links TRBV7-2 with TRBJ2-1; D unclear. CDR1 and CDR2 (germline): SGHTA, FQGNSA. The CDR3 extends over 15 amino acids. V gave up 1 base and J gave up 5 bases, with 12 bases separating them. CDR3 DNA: TGTGCCAGCAGCTTAGTTCCGGATCGAGACAATGAGCAGTTCTTC. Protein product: CASSLVPDRDNEQFF.

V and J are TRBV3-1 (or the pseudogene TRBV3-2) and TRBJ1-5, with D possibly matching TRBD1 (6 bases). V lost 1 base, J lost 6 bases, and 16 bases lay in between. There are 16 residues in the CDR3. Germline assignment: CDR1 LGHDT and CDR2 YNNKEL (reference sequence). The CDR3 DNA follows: TGTGCCAGCAGCCAAGCGCAACAGGGCTCTGTTCAGCCCCAGCATTTT. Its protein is CASSQAQQGSVQPQHF.

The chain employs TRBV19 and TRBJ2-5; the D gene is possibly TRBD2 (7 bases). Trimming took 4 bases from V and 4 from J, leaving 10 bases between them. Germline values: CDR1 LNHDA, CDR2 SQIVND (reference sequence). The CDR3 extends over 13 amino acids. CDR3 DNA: TGTGCCAGTAGTAGGGGGGGCGGAGAGACCCAGTACTTC. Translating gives CASSRGGGETQYF.

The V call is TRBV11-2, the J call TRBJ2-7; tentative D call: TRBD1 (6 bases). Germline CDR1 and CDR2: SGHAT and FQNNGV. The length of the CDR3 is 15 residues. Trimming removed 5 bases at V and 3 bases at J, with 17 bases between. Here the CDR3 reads CASSGNDRFFYEQYF. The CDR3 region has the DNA TGTGCCAGCAGCGGGAATGACAGGTTTTTCTACGAGCAGTACTTC. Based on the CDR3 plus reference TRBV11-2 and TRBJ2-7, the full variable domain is EAGVAQSPRYKIIEKRQSVAFWCNPISGHATLYWYQQILGQGPKLLIQFQNNGVVDDSQLPKDRFSAERLKGVDSTLKIQPAKLEDSAVYLCASSGNDRFFYEQYFGPGTRLTVT.

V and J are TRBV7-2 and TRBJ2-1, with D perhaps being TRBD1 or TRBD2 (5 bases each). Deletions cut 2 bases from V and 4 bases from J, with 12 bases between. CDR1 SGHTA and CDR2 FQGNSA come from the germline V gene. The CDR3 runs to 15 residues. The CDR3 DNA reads TGTGCCAGCAGCTTATTCGGGACGGTGTACAATGAGCAGTTCTTC. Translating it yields CASSLFGTVYNEQFF.

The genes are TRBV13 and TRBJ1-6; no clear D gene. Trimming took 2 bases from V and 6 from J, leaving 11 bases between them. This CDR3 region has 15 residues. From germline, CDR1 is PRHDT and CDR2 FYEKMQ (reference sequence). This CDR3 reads CASSLTRAGNSPLHF. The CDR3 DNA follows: TGTGCCAGCAGCTTAACTAGGGCGGGTAATTCACCCCTCCACTTT.

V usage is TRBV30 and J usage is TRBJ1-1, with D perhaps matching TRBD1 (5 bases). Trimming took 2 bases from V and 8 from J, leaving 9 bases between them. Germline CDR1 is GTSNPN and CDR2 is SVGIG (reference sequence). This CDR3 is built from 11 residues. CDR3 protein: CAWSWGTEAFF. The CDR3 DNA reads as TGTGCCTGGAGTTGGGGGACCGAAGCTTTCTTT.

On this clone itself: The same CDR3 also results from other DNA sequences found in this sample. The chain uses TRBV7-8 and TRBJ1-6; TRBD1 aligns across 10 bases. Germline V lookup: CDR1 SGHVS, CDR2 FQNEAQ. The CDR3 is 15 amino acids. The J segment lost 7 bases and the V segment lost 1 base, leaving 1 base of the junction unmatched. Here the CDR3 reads CASSLGQGANSPLHF. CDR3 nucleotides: TGTGCCAGCAGCTTAGGACAGGGGGCGAATTCACCCCTCCACTTT. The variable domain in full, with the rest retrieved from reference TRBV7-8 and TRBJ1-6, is GAGVSQSPRYKVAKRGQDVALRCDPISGHVSLFWYQQALGQGPEFLTYFQNEAQLDKSGLPSDRFFAERPEGSVSTLKIQRTQQEDSAVYLCASSLGQGANSPLHFGNGTRLTVT.

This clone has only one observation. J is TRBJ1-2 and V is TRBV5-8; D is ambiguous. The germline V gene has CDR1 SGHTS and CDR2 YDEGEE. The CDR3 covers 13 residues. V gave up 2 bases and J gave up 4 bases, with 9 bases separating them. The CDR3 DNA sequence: TGTGCCAGCAGCTTTGAAAGCTTCTATGGCTACACCTTC. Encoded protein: CASSFESFYGYTF.

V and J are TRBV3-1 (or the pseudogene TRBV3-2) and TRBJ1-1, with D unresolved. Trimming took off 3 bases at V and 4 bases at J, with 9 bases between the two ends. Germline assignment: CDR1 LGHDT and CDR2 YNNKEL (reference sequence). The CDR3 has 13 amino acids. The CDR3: CASSHYLGTEAFF. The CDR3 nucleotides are TGTGCCAGCAGCCATTATCTGGGCACTGAAGCTTTCTTT.

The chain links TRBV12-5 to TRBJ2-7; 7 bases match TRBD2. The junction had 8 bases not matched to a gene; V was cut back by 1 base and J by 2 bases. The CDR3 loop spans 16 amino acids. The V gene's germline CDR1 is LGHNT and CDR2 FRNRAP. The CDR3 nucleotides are TGTGCTAGTGGTTTGGAGAAAGCGGGGCCCACCTACGAGCAGTACTTC. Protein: CASGLEKAGPTYEQYF.

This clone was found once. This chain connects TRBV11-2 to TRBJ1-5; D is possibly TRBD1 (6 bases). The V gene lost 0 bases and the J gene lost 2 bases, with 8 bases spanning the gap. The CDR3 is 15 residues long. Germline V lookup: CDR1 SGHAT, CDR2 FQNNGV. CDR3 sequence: CASSLEGAGNQPQHF. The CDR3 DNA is TGTGCCAGCAGCTTAGAGGGGGCCGGCAATCAGCCCCAGCATTTT.

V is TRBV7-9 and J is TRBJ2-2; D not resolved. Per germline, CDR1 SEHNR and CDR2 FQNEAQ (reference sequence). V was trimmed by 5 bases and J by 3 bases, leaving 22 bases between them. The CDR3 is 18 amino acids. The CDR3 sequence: CASSLSQGRMWDTGELFF. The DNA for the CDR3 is TGTGCCAGCAGCCTATCACAAGGACGGATGTGGGACACCGGGGAGCTGTTTTTT.

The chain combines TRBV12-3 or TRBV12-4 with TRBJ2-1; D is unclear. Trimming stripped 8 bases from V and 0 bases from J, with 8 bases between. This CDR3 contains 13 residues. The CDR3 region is CASFASSYNEQFF. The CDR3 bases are TGTGCCAGCTTCGCTAGCTCCTACAATGAGCAGTTCTTC.

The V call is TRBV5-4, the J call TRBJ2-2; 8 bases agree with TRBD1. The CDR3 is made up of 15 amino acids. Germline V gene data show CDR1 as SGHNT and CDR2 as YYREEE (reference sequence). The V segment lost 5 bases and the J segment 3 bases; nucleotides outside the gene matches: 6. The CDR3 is CASSYQTGDTGELFF. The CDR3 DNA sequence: TGTGCCAGCAGTTATCAGACAGGGGACACCGGGGAGCTGTTTTTT.